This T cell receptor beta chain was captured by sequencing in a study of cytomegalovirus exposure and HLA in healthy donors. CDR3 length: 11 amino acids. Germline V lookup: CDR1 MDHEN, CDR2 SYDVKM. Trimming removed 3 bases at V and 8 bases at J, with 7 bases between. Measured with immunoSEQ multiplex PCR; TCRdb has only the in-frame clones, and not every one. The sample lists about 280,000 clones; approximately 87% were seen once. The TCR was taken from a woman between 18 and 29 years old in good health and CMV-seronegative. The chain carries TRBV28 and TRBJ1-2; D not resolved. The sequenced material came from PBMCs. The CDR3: CASSLAGGYTF. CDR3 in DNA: TGTGCCAGCAGTTTGGCGGGCGGCTACACCTTC.